This passage covers 10 T cell receptor beta chains from one sample sequenced in a study of T cells in Graves' hyperthyroidism and ophthalmopathy. Amplification targeted TCR beta CDR3 regions from RNA transcripts. When the TCR CDR3 underwent first-round RT-PCR, the HTBI primer set was used. MiXCR, applied by TCRdb to the multiplex PCR reads, yields one record per CDR3 protein. Of around 250,000 distinct CDR3 sequences listed, roughly 15% are singletons. The sequenced sample was blood. The receptors come from a woman in her thirties or forties with Graves' hyperthyroidism that later progressed to Graves' ophthalmopathy.

This clonotype was seen only a few times. The chain links TRBV6-1 to TRBJ2-2; 11 nucleotides align to TRBD2. Per germline, CDR1 MNHNS and CDR2 SASEGT. V dropped 6 bases and J dropped 9; count of bases not matched to a gene: 3. CDR3 length: 13 residues. Written as DNA, the CDR3 is TGTGCCAGCAGACTAGCGGGAGCCAGGGAGCTGTTTTTT. Its translation is CASRLAGARELFF.

There are many counts of this clonotype. One junction end does not reproduce the germline sequence, and a read error may be involved. V and J are TRBV11-2 and TRBJ2-5; D is perhaps TRBD2 (7 bases). The CDR3 has 14 amino acids. Per germline, CDR1 SGHAT and CDR2 FQNNGV. CDR3 DNA sequence: TGTGCCAGCAGTTTAGGGGGAGGGGAGGGGACCCAGTACTTC. Protein: CASSLGGGEGTQYF.

This clonotype was counted at least ten times. The rearrangement uses TRBV20-1 and TRBJ1-1; D might be TRBD1 (6 bases). The CDR3 contains 13 residues. Deletions cut 3 bases from V and 5 bases from J, with 13 bases between. CDR1 and CDR2 from the germline V gene are DFQATT and SNEGSKA (reference sequence). The CDR3 region has the DNA TGCAGTGCTAGGGGGTGGGGGCGTACTGAAGCTTTCTTT. This sequence encodes CSARGWGRTEAFF.

There are many counts of this clonotype. The V gene is TRBV19, the J gene TRBJ2-1, with TRBD2 matching over 10 bases. This CDR3 contains 14 residues. From germline, CDR1 is LNHDA and CDR2 SQIVND (reference sequence). With V trimmed by 3 bases and J by 4 bases, 0 bases remained unmatched. The CDR3 loop reads CASSMTSGYNEQFF. CDR3 sequence (DNA): TGTGCCAGTAGTATGACTAGCGGGTACAATGAGCAGTTCTTC.

J is TRBJ1-2 and V is TRBV28, with D uncertain. Germline CDR1 reads MDHEN; CDR2 reads SYDVKM. The CDR3 totals 12 residues. V was trimmed by 3 bases and J by 8 bases, leaving 10 bases between them. DNA of the CDR3: TGTGCCAGCAGTTTGAGCGGGTTGGGCTACACCTTC. Translating gives CASSLSGLGYTF.

This clonotype was observed a handful of times. The V gene is TRBV9, the J gene TRBJ2-6; D gene uncertain. Germline values: CDR1 SGDLS, CDR2 YYNGEE. The germline V and J ends were trimmed by 0 bases and 0 bases, with 7 bases remaining between them. The CDR3 covers 16 residues. CDR3 DNA sequence: TGTGCCAGCAGCGTAGACAGAGTCTCTGGGGCCAACGTCCTGACTTTC. Protein: CASSVDRVSGANVLTF.

This clonotype was seen ten or more times. The V and J genes are TRBV4-1 and TRBJ2-7; unclear D gene. V shed 3 bases and J shed 3 bases, with 15 bases lying between them. The V gene's germline CDR1 is MGHRA and CDR2 YSYEKL. The CDR3 covers 15 residues. CDR3: CASSHFGFLGYEQYF. As DNA, the CDR3 is TGCGCCAGCAGCCATTTCGGGTTTCTCGGCTACGAGCAGTACTTC.

This clonotype was recorded at least ten times. The rearrangement links TRBV3-1 to TRBJ1-2, with 9 positions matching TRBD1. With 1 base clipped from V and 8 bases from J, the junction kept 8 bases outside the gene matches. Germline V gene data show CDR1 as LGHDT and CDR2 as YNNKEL (reference sequence). The CDR3 loop spans 15 amino acids. CDR3: CASSQVGGTGSGYTF. CDR3 coding DNA: TGTGCCAGCAGCCAAGTTGGCGGGACAGGGTCGGGCTACACCTTC.

This clonotype appeared many times. The CDR3 DNA reads as TGTGCCTGCAATAAAGGCACAAAATATGGCTACACCTTC. This translates into CACNKGTKYGYTF. The genes are TRBV30 and TRBJ1-2, with D uncertain. Germline CDR1 and CDR2: GTSNPN and SVGIG (reference sequence). CDR3 size: 13 residues. V dropped 6 bases and J dropped 5 bases, with 16 bases sitting between them.

This clonotype was counted at least ten times. The chain joins TRBV28 to TRBJ2-6, with D unresolved. The CDR3 loop spans 15 amino acids. In germline, CDR1 is MDHEN, CDR2 SYDVKM. V shed 4 bases and J shed 0 bases, with 7 bases lying between them. The CDR3 DNA reads as TGTGCCAGCAGTTCAAGCGCCTCTGGGGCCAACGTCCTGACTTTC. Encoded protein: CASSSSASGANVLTF.